Below, 24 T cell receptor beta chains from the same sample are listed, as sequenced in a study of a mutant IDH1 vaccine in newly diagnosed glioma. Regarding time point: week 47, end of study. Vaccine doses each comprised 300 ug of mutant IDH1 20-mer peptide, with topical imiquimod. These receptors are not linked to any known antigen. Data came from immunoSEQ multiplex PCR; TCRdb stores just in-frame clones and leaves some out. The sample records fewer than 40,000 clones, 90% being singletons. The sample was PBMCs, taken from a glioma patient whose treatment included an IDH1 peptide vaccine. The receptors shown here come from a woman aged 40 to 49 with glioma.

This chain connects TRBV25-1 to TRBJ1-2, with TRBD1 matching 9 bases. The ends lost 6 bases at V and 4 bases at J; junction bases unmatched: 3. The germline gives CDR1 MGHDK, CDR2 SYGVNS. CDR3 length: 13 amino acids. The CDR3 DNA sequence: TGTGCCAGCAGGGGACAGGGCGGCTATGGCTACACCTTC. It yields the protein CASRGQGGYGYTF.

The chain carries TRBV7-9 and TRBJ1-1; TRBD1 is a possible D gene (5 bases). The CDR3 contains 15 residues. CDR1 is SEHNR, CDR2 FQNEAQ, per germline (reference sequence). V dropped 6 bases and J dropped 6 bases, with 20 bases sitting between them. The CDR3 nucleotides read TGTGCCAGCAGAACCCCAACCCAGGGCGACGCTGAAGCTTTCTTT. Amino acid sequence: CASRTPTQGDAEAFF.

The V gene is TRBV7-2, the J gene TRBJ1-2; D gene uncertain. The CDR3 loop spans 12 amino acids. Germline CDR1 is SGHTA and CDR2 is FQGNSA. Trimming pared 4 bases from V and 8 bases from J, leaving 11 bases between. The DNA of the CDR3 is TGTGCCAGCAGCTCCCCCCTTAAAGGCTACACCTTC. Its translation: CASSSPLKGYTF.

The chain is built from TRBV19 and TRBJ2-5; possible D gene TRBD1, 5 bases. V gave up 7 bases and J gave up 4 bases, with 16 bases separating them. CDR1 is LNHDA, CDR2 SQIVND, per germline (reference sequence). CDR3 length equals 14 residues. CDR3 in DNA: TGTGCCAGTACCGGTCGCGGCAGGGCAGAGACCCAGTACTTC. It codes for CASTGRGRAETQYF.

This clone was observed once. The rearrangement joins TRBV27 to TRBJ1-4, with D maybe TRBD1 (6 bases). This CDR3 spans 14 amino acids. Trimming pared 5 bases from V and 7 bases from J, leaving 14 bases between. Germline loops: CDR1 MNHEY, CDR2 SMNVEV (reference sequence). CDR3 in amino acids: CASSPQGNGEKLFF. As DNA, the CDR3 is TGTGCCAGCAGTCCACAGGGTAACGGTGAAAAACTGTTTTTT.

The rearrangement uses TRBV4-2 and TRBJ2-7; 11 bases map to TRBD2. Germline V lookup: CDR1 LGHNA, CDR2 YNFKEQ. The CDR3 extends over 16 amino acids. The V and J ends lost 4 bases and 2 bases, in that order; junction bases with no gene match: 7. CDR3 sequence: CASSPGASGRTYEQYF. CDR3 nucleotide sequence: TGTGCCAGCAGCCCAGGAGCTAGCGGGAGGACCTACGAGCAGTACTTC.

J is TRBJ2-5 and V is TRBV15, with D possibly called TRBD1 or TRBD2 (5 bases each). V lost 3 bases to trimming and J lost 7 bases, with 9 bases between them. The V gene's germline CDR1 is LNHNV and CDR2 YYDKDF (reference sequence). This CDR3 has 12 residues. CDR3 nucleotide sequence: TGTGCCACCAGCAGTGGGACGCTGACCCAGTACTTC. This codes for CATSSGTLTQYF.

The CDR3 protein is CASSPGGSSSYEQYF. The CDR3 nucleotides read TGCGCCAGCAGCCCCGGGGGGTCATCCTCCTACGAGCAGTACTTC. The chain recombines TRBV5-1 with TRBJ2-7, with 7 positions matching TRBD2. Germline assignment: CDR1 SGHRS and CDR2 YFSETQ. Losses at the gene ends were 4 bases for V and 0 bases for J; bases not matched to a gene: 7. This CDR3 region has 15 residues. Looking up the rest from reference TRBV5-1 and TRBJ2-7 gives the full variable domain: KAGVTQTPRYLIKTRGQQVTLSCSPISGHRSVSWYQQTPGQGLQFLFEYFSETQRNKGNFPGRFSGRQFSNSRSEMNVSTLELGDSALYLCASSPGGSSSYEQYFGPGTRLTVT.

The sample holds a few counts of this clone. The chain links TRBV7-8 to TRBJ1-1; TRBD1 aligns across 12 bases. The CDR3 has 15 amino acids. The V segment lost 5 bases and the J segment 2 bases; nucleotides outside the gene matches: 3. Germline CDR1 reads SGHVS; CDR2 reads FQNEAQ. The CDR3 DNA follows: TGTGCCAGCAGCCTCGGGACAGGGGGCAACACTGAAGCTTTCTTT. Protein: CASSLGTGGNTEAFF. The full variable domain, its missing parts supplied by reference TRBV7-8 and TRBJ1-1, is GAGVSQSPRYKVAKRGQDVALRCDPISGHVSLFWYQQALGQGPEFLTYFQNEAQLDKSGLPSDRFFAERPEGSVSTLKIQRTQQEDSAVYLCASSLGTGGNTEAFFGQGTRLTVV.

The chain links TRBV6-5 to TRBJ1-1; 8 bases fit TRBD1. Germline V gene sequence: CDR1 MNHEY, CDR2 SVGAGI. The CDR3 covers 14 residues. Losses at the gene ends were 0 bases for V and 10 bases for J; bases not matched to a gene: 7. CDR3 DNA sequence: TGTGCCAGCAGTTACTCGGGCAGGGGGCAAGTAGCTTTCTTT. This encodes CASSYSGRGQVAFF.

This sequence joins TRBV7-2 and TRBJ1-2, with 11 bases that match TRBD1. The V gene's germline CDR1 is SGHTA and CDR2 FQGNSA. There are 19 residues in the CDR3. V lost 3 bases, J lost 4 bases, and 16 bases stayed unmatched. The CDR3 loop reads CASSFRPGQGAADGYGYTF. CDR3 DNA sequence: TGTGCCAGCAGCTTTCGGCCCGGACAGGGGGCGGCCGACGGCTATGGCTACACCTTC.

The chain has TRBV7-2 and TRBJ2-4; D is unclear. CDR3 length: 15 amino acids. V was pared by 2 bases and J by 1 base, with 9 bases between. The germline gives CDR1 SGHTA, CDR2 FQGNSA. The chain's CDR3 is CASSLSWWAKNIQYF. The CDR3 region has the DNA TGTGCCAGCAGCTTATCCTGGTGGGCCAAAAACATTCAGTACTTC.

The chain combines TRBV5-1 with TRBJ2-3; the D gene could be TRBD1 or TRBD2 (5 bases each). Germline lookup yields CDR1 SGHRS and CDR2 YFSETQ. Trimming stripped 6 bases from V and 10 bases from J, with 12 bases between. CDR3 length equals 11 residues. The DNA of the CDR3 is TGCGCCAGCAAACGGGACGGACCGCAGTATTTT. Translating it yields CASKRDGPQYF. Complete variable domain (other parts from reference TRBV5-1 and TRBJ2-3): KAGVTQTPRYLIKTRGQQVTLSCSPISGHRSVSWYQQTPGQGLQFLFEYFSETQRNKGNFPGRFSGRQFSNSRSEMNVSTLELGDSALYLCASKRDGPQYFGPGTRLTVL.

This clone occurred once. The chain combines TRBV4-1 with TRBJ2-7; TRBD1 matches at 11 bases. This CDR3 has 18 amino acids. The V segment lost 4 bases and the J segment 4 bases; nucleotides outside the gene matches: 15. The germline V gene has CDR1 MGHRA and CDR2 YSYEKL. The DNA of the CDR3 is TGCGCCAGCAGCCCATTGGGACAGGGGGAAGGTCTCGTTTACGAGCAGTACTTC. As protein: CASSPLGQGEGLVYEQYF.

The chain carries TRBV10-3 and TRBJ2-2; D is tentatively TRBD1 or TRBD2 (5 bases each). Trimming pared 11 bases from V and 8 bases from J, leaving 18 bases between. CDR3 length: 13 residues. CDR1 is ENHRY, CDR2 SYGVKD, per germline. CDR3 DNA: TGTGCCCATCAAAGGGACCTAGCTGGGGAGCTGTTTTTT. Translated, it gives CAHQRDLAGELFF.

This sequence joins TRBV10-3 and TRBJ2-1, with D maybe TRBD2 (7 bases). V lost 5 bases and J lost 4, with 21 bases in between. The CDR3 covers 17 residues. Germline-derived CDR1 and CDR2 are ENHRY and SYGVKD. The CDR3 is CAISPLPGGGSYNEQFF. In nucleotides, the CDR3 is TGTGCCATCAGTCCCCTACCGGGGGGCGGGAGTTACAATGAGCAGTTCTTC.

This clone was recorded only once. This chain uses TRBV10-2 with TRBJ2-7; no clear D. Between the trimmed V and J ends, which lost 5 bases and 5 bases, there was a span of 10 bases. Germline loops: CDR1 WSHSY, CDR2 SAAADI. CDR3 length: 12 residues. The CDR3, as DNA: TGCGCCAGCAGTCCCTCTTGGGACGAGCAGTACTTC. This encodes CASSPSWDEQYF.

CDR3 loop: CASSVRNVDNTGELFF. DNA for the CDR3: TGTGCCAGCAGTGTAAGGAACGTAGACAACACCGGGGAGCTGTTTTTT. The V call is TRBV2, the J call TRBJ2-2, with unresolved D. V lost 4 bases to trimming and J lost 2 bases, with 14 bases between them. The CDR3 is 16 amino acids. Germline lookup yields CDR1 SNHLY and CDR2 FYNNEI.

The V gene is TRBV6-6, the J gene TRBJ1-2; D uncertain. The length of the CDR3 is 13 residues. Looked up from germline, CDR1 is MNHNY and CDR2 is SVGAGI (reference sequence). Trimming took 6 bases from V and 6 from J, leaving 14 bases between them. CDR3 sequence reads: CASSWSARDGYTF. CDR3 sequence (DNA): TGTGCCAGCAGCTGGTCGGCTAGAGATGGCTACACCTTC.

This chain uses TRBV2 with TRBJ2-1, with TRBD2 matching over 8 bases. Germline V gene sequence: CDR1 SNHLY, CDR2 FYNNEI. This CDR3 region has 15 residues. Trimming at V came to 6 bases and at J to 8 bases, leaving 12 bases not matched to a gene. For the CDR3, the DNA is TGTGCCAGCAGGGAGGGGACTAGAGAAGGGGATGAGCAGTTCTTC. Translating it yields CASREGTREGDEQFF.

The chain carries TRBV5-1 and TRBJ1-5; 8 bases agree with TRBD1. Germline V CDR1 and CDR2: SGHRS, YFSETQ. V lost 0 bases to trimming and J lost 0 bases; unmatched junction nucleotides: 5. The CDR3 consists of 17 residues. The CDR3 spells CASSLGQGPYSNQPQHF. CDR3 nucleotides: TGCGCCAGCAGCTTGGGACAGGGGCCCTATAGCAATCAGCCCCAGCATTTT.

The rearrangement joins TRBV6-5 to TRBJ1-2; tentatively, D is TRBD1 (5 bases). Germline CDR1 reads MNHEY; CDR2 reads SVGAGI. Trimming cost V 8 bases and J 8 bases, with 21 bases left between them. The CDR3 is 14 residues long. CDR3 in amino acids: CASGGGVRYRGYTF. The CDR3, as DNA: TGTGCCAGCGGGGGGGGAGTCCGTTATAGAGGCTACACCTTC.

The genes are TRBV6-6 and TRBJ2-1, with D perhaps TRBD2 (6 bases). The ends were cut back, 8 bases at V and 15 bases at J, with 17 bases in the middle. CDR1 and CDR2 (germline): MNHNY, SVGAGI (reference sequence). The CDR3 length is 11 residues. The CDR3 loop reads CASGGTDQAFF. The CDR3 coding sequence is TGTGCCAGCGGTGGGACTGACCAGGCGTTCTTC.

The chain recombines TRBV10-3 with TRBJ1-5, with D possibly TRBD1 on 5 matching bases. Trimming pared 2 bases from V and 7 bases from J, leaving 15 bases between. The CDR3 consists of 15 residues. The germline CDR1 and CDR2 sequences are ENHRY and SYGVKD. In DNA form, the CDR3 reads TGTGCCATCAGTGAGACAGGCTTTTCGATGCAGCCCCAGCATTTT. Translated, it gives CAISETGFSMQPQHF.